A selection of T cell receptor beta chains follows, all from one sample in a study of identical twins. One entry per CDR3 protein results from TCRdb running MiXCR on the 5' RACE reads. The table records around 340,000 distinct CDR3 sequences, around 12% of them present only once. These records were also assigned to another study, of yellow fever vaccine responses in identical twins.

What was sequenced was CD8+ T cells sorted from blood. The receptor source for this set is a woman between 18 and 30 years old in good health. Both conserved end residues are part of each CDR3. Each record gives: V gene, D gene, J gene, CDR3 protein. A D gene is named only where the DNA matches it firmly.

>TRBV11-2|.|TRBJ1-1
CASSLEGGGGYTEAFF
>TRBV6-5|.|TRBJ1-1
CASSYGLGRVISGTEAFF
>TRBV28|.|TRBJ1-3
CASKNQGQLISGNTIYF
>TRBV12-3/TRBV12-4|TRBD1|TRBJ2-1
CASIPTGQGYSEQFF
>TRBV7-8|.|TRBJ2-7
CASSLFGGDGSTYEQYF
>TRBV27|.|TRBJ2-1
CASGLSSPPHNEQFF
>TRBV5-6|.|TRBJ1-2
CASSLGVRDTYRAGYTF
>TRBV11-2|TRBD2|TRBJ2-1
CASSSPRGVHENEQFF
>TRBV27|.|TRBJ2-3
CASRRRGRGTDTQYF
>TRBV3-1|.|TRBJ2-1
CASSQDYSSYNEQFF
>TRBV5-1|TRBD2|TRBJ2-1
CASSQGLAGVSDNEQFF
>TRBV2|.|TRBJ2-1
CASSEGVGTPSTNEQFF
>TRBV9|.|TRBJ2-3
CASSLSGPHTDTQYF
>TRBV28|TRBD1|TRBJ2-1
CAIRGQTSYNEQFF
>TRBV7-9|.|TRBJ2-1
CASSLAGGLSYNEQFF
>TRBV4-2|TRBD2|TRBJ2-3
CASSIKESFLEAGALRDTQYF
>TRBV5-5|.|TRBJ2-1
CASSLGGPGMDYNEQFF
>TRBV19|.|TRBJ2-3
CASSTALTDTQYF
>TRBV5-6|.|TRBJ1-2
CASSLGLDGYTF
>TRBV25-1|TRBD1|TRBJ2-1
CASSGDRGLYNEQFF
>TRBV2|.|TRBJ2-4
CASSETSAGAKNIQYF
>TRBV4-1|.|TRBJ2-3
CASSQEGARGTDTQYF
>TRBV7-2|.|TRBJ2-7
CASSLGMRSYEQYF
>TRBV10-3|.|TRBJ1-4
CAPNSRGPIEKLFF
>TRBV10-3|TRBD2|TRBJ2-5
CAISESVLAGQETQYF
>TRBV6-1|TRBD2|TRBJ2-7
CASNPKLAGGPYEQYF
>TRBV13|TRBD2|TRBJ2-1
CASSLGGTSRTAQFF
>TRBV6-1|TRBD2|TRBJ2-5
CASTQSLAGGRETQYF
>TRBV4-1|TRBD2|TRBJ2-1
CASSRAGGTINEQFF
>TRBV28|TRBD2|TRBJ2-1
CASSNKDSGISGNEQFF
>TRBV25-1|.|TRBJ1-6
CASSHRGDSPLHF
>TRBV7-6|.|TRBJ2-3
CASSLVLRGSTDTQYF
>TRBV2|.|TRBJ2-7
CASSGGVDYEQYF
>TRBV29-1|.|TRBJ2-7
CSVEVTRDTSSYEQYF
>TRBV19|TRBD1|TRBJ2-1
CASSRQGEYNEQFF
>TRBV27|.|TRBJ2-3
CASSLVRTTDTQYF
>TRBV6-2/TRBV6-3|TRBD1|TRBJ2-7
CASSYRTGRNEQYF
>TRBV20-1|.|TRBJ1-1
CSARERTVTEAFF
>TRBV28|.|TRBJ1-1
CASSLYKNTEAFF
>TRBV6-5|.|TRBJ1-1
CASSYPQAFF
>TRBV29-1|.|TRBJ2-1
CSAQPPDWYNEQFF
>TRBV23-1|.|TRBJ2-3
CANPRADPSDTQYF
>TRBV29-1|TRBD1|TRBJ2-1
CSVRKDRPLDNEQFF
>TRBV28|.|TRBJ2-2
CASSPPGENTGELFF
>TRBV7-9|.|TRBJ1-1
CASSDTMNTEAFF
>TRBV2|TRBD1|TRBJ1-2
CASSEAGDRVTTTYYGYTF
>TRBV7-9|TRBD2|TRBJ2-2
CASSTTGGPHTGELFF
>TRBV13|.|TRBJ2-4
CASSLESSVGIQYF
>TRBV3-1|.|TRBJ2-5
CASSQESGRETQYF
>TRBV5-4|.|TRBJ2-7
CASSLGAVAYEQYF
>TRBV7-9|TRBD2|TRBJ2-5
CASSSKAGTSRETQYF
>TRBV7-9|TRBD1|TRBJ2-1
CASNMGQSTYNEQFF